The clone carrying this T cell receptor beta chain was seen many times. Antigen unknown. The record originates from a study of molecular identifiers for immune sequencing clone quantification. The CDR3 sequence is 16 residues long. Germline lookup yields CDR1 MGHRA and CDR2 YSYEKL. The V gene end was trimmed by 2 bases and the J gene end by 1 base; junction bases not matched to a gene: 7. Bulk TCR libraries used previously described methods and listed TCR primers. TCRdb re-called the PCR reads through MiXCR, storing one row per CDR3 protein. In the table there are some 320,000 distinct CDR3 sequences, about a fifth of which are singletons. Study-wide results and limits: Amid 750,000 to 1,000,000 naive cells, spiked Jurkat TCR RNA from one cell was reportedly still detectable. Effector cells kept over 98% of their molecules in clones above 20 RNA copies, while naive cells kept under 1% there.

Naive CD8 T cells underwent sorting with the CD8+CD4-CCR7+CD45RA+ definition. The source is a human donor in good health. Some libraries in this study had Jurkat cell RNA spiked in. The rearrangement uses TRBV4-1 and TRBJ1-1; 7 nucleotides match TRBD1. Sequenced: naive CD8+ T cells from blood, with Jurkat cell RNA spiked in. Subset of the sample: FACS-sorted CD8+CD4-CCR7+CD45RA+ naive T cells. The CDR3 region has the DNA TGCGCCAGCAGCCAAATTACGGGACAGTCGAACACTGAAGCTTTCTTT. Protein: CASSQITGQSNTEAFF.